The clone carrying this TCR beta chain was recorded only once. Its cognate antigen is unknown. Assay used: immunoSEQ multiplex PCR; TCRdb lists only in-frame clones, some missing. This table holds 65,000 or so clones, around 88% found once. The data were obtained in a study of OX40 agonist ivuxolimab in advanced cancers. Study at large: Ivuxolimab, which is an agonistic anti-OX40 (CD134) antibody, was administered to the patients. Among those enrolled, mean age was about 63 years (range about 23 to 80) and less than 90% were male. Study outcomes and limitations: Relatively little clonal expansion, among the lowest observed, appeared in partial responders at 0.1-3.0 mg/kg.

Patients with autoimmune history or systemic immunosuppression were excluded. The CDR3 loop spans 14 amino acids. CDR1 SGHTA and CDR2 FQGNSA come from the germline V gene. V lost 5 bases, J lost 7 bases, and 15 bases lay in between. The chain uses TRBV7-2 and TRBJ1-5; D call uncertain. The sample in question was CD4+ or CD8+ T cells sorted from blood, obtained in a trial of the OX40 agonist ivuxolimab. The clonotype originates from an adult with an advanced solid tumor such as melanoma, head and neck, liver or kidney cancer. The CDR3 nucleotides read TGTGCCAGCAGCCCCCGACTAGGGAACCAGCCCCAGCATTTT. It codes for CASSPRLGNQPQHF.